The next 2 T cell receptor beta chains were all read from a single sample in a study of T cell responses to AZD1222 COVID-19 vaccine. TCRdb keeps only in-frame clones here, not all; method: immunoSEQ multiplex PCR. The top ten hold under 10% of the sample, which has about 120,000 clones, about nine tenths seen once. The sequencing used peripheral blood, collected on day 0 of AZD1222 vaccination. All receptors come from an adult in good health.

This chain connects TRBV27 to TRBJ1-2; 7 bases line up with TRBD1. The V gene's germline CDR1 is MNHEY and CDR2 SMNVEV (reference sequence). The CDR3 extends over 13 amino acids. With 2 bases clipped from V and 8 bases from J, the junction kept 5 bases outside the gene matches. The CDR3 region has the DNA TGTGCCAGCAGTTTAACAGGGGAGGGGGGCTACACCTTC. This sequence encodes CASSLTGEGGYTF.

This clone was seen once. The chain combines TRBV28 with TRBJ1-1; 8 nucleotides align to TRBD1. Germline V gene lookup returns CDR1 MDHEN and CDR2 SYDVKM. The V segment lost 7 bases and the J segment 2 bases; nucleotides outside the gene matches: 9. CDR3 length: 15 amino acids. This CDR3 reads CASNFRTGHNTEAFF. In nucleotides, the CDR3 is TGTGCCAGCAATTTTAGGACAGGGCATAACACTGAAGCTTTCTTT.